This section outlines one TCR beta chain sequence together with its context. Its antigen is as yet unknown. Both 60 Vbeta primers and 13 Jbeta primers went into the PCR. Using immunoSEQ multiplex PCR, the repertoire was profiled, and TCRdb retains in-frame clones only, with some absent. This sample has 99,000 or so clones, with approximately 82% found just once. This sample was taken from a study of cytomegalovirus exposure and HLA in healthy donors. Germline CDR1 and CDR2: SNHLY and FYNNEI. V was cut by 6 bases and J by 3 bases, with 15 bases left in between. The CDR3 consists of 15 residues. General study results and limits: About 180 TCR beta chains were listed as cytomegalovirus-associated. Sequencing likely caused a cluster of highly shared sequence variants.

The specimen sequenced was PBMCs. The rearrangement uses TRBV2 and TRBJ2-1; tentative D call: TRBD1 (5 bases). The sequence derives from a man aged 35-49 years in good health and CMV-seropositive. CDR3 sequence (DNA): TGTGCCAGCAGCCTCAGGGATCCTTTCTACAATGAGCAGTTCTTC. Translated: CASSLRDPFYNEQFF.